This T cell receptor beta chain came from a study of T-cell memory formation after mild COVID-19. Study-level information: Each donor largely had its own TCR clusters. General study findings and limits: That cross-reactive memory joined was suggested by some responding clones appearing in pre-infection memory. Mostly located in CM and EM were contracting CD4+ clones, with contracting CD8+ clones located in EMRA.

A few counts support this clonotype. The antigen is unknown. This CDR3 has 15 residues. Trimming pared 4 bases from V and 2 bases from J, leaving 15 bases between. CDR1 SQVTM and CDR2 ANQGSEA come from the germline V gene. From the 5' RACE reads, TCRdb called clonotypes with MiXCR, one entry per CDR3 protein. The sample includes approximately 100,000 distinct CDR3 sequences, roughly 12% of them seen just once. Sequencing was done on a sample of PBMCs or a T cell subset sorted from them (not recorded which). This receptor was taken from an adult woman who had mild COVID-19 (a few samples of this study predate the infection). Cell type and time point are not known. The J gene is TRBJ2-1, the V gene TRBV29-1; D not certain. DNA of the CDR3: TGCAGCGTTGTCGGAAGGGATAGTACCTACAATGAGCAGTTCTTC. Its protein is CSVVGRDSTYNEQFF.